This TCR beta chain stems from a study of T cell repertoires in cytomegalovirus infection. Whole-study context: CMV epitopes used comprised recently identified HLA-C-restricted ones and well-studied HLA-B-restricted ones. Study conclusions and caveats: HLA-C-restricted CMV-specific TCR beta clonotypes prevailed in the ex vivo response. Accumulated public TCR beta family frequency recognized individuals carrying CMV together with the relevant HLA.

Remarks on this clonotype: No antigen is known for it.

Germline trimming cut 5 bases from V and 4 bases from J; bases unmatched to any gene: 6. Germline CDR1 is SGHTA and CDR2 is FQGNSA. CDR3 length equals 16 residues. TCRdb passed the reads through MiXCR, listing each CDR3 protein once. The repertoire holds hundreds of thousands of distinct CDR3 sequences, with 33% as singletons. This rearrangement joins TRBV7-2 to TRBJ2-1, with 12 bases that match TRBD2. The origin of this receptor is a human donor in good health (CMV status not recorded). Some clones in this sample may be carry-over from other donors' samples. The source was cultured PBMCs, collected from culture after CMV antigen stimulation. CDR3 in DNA: TGTGCCAGCAGCCCACGGACTAGCGGGATATACAATGAGCAGTTCTTC. It codes for CASSPRTSGIYNEQFF.